This TCR beta chain was captured in a study of cytomegalovirus exposure and HLA in healthy donors. This CDR3 is built from 17 residues. V was cut by 4 bases and J by 9 bases, with 25 bases left in between. Germline lookup yields CDR1 SGHTA and CDR2 FQGNSA. The assay was immunoSEQ multiplex PCR, and TCRdb's table has in-frame clones only and misses some. The sample contains roughly 130,000 clones, about 83% of which appear only once. The table lists this clone with a count of one. The receptor's source is a woman aged 30 to 39 in good health and CMV-seronegative. The sequenced material came from PBMCs. The J gene is TRBJ2-1, the V gene TRBV7-2; D is perhaps TRBD2 (6 bases). In DNA form, the CDR3 reads TGTGCCAGCAGCTCCCGGGGAGGTGTATTAAGTGGGGGTGAGCAGTTCTTC. It encodes CASSSRGGVLSGGEQFF.